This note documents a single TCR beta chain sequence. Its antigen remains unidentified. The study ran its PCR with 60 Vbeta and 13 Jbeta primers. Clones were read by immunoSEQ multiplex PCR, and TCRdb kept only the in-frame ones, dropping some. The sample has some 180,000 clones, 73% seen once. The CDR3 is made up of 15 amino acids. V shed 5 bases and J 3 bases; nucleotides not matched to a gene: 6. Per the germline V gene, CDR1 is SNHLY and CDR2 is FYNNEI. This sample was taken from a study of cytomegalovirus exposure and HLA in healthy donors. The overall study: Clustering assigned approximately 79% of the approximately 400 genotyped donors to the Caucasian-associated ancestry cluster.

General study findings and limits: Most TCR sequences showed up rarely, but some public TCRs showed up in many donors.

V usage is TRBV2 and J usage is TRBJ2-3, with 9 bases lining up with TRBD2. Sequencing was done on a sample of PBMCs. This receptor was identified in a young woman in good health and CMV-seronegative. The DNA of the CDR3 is TGTGCCAGCAGTAGACTAGCGGCCGGGACAGATACGCAGTATTTT. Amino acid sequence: CASSRLAAGTDTQYF.